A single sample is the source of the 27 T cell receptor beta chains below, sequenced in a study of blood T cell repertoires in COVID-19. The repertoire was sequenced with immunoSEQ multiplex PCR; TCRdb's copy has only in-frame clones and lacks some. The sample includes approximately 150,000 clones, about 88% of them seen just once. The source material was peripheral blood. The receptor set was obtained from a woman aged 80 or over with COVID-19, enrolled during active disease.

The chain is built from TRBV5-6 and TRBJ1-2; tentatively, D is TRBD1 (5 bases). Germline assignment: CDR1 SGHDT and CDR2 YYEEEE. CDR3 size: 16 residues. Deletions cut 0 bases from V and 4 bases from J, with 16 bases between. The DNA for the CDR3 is TGTGCCAGCAGCTTGGGGGGCGGACGGATGTTCTATGGCTACACCTTC. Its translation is CASSLGGGRMFYGYTF. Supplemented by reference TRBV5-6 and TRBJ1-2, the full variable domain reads DAGVTQSPTHLIKTRGQQVTLRCSPKSGHDTVSWYQQALGQGPQFIFQYYEEEERQRGNFPDRFSGHQFPNYSSELNVNALLLGDSALYLCASSLGGGRMFYGYTFGSGTRLTVV.

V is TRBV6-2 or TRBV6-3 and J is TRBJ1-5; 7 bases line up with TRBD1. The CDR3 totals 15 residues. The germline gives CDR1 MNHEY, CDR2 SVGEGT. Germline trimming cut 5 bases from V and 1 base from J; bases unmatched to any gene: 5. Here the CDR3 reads CASSPTGNSNQPQHF. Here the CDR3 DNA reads TGTGCCAGCAGTCCGACAGGGAACAGCAATCAGCCCCAGCATTTT.

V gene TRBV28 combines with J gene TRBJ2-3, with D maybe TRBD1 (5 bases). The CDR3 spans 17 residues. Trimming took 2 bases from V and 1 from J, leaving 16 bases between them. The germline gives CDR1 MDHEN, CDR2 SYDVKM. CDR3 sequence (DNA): TGTGCCAGCAGTTTACAAAGTGGGTTCAGGGGCACAGATACGCAGTATTTT. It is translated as CASSLQSGFRGTDTQYF.

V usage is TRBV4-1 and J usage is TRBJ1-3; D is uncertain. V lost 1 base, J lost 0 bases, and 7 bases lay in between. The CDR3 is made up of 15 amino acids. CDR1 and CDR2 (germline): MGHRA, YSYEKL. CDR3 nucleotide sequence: TGCGCCAGCAGCCAAGTGGGAGACTCTGGAAACACCATATATTTT. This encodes CASSQVGDSGNTIYF.

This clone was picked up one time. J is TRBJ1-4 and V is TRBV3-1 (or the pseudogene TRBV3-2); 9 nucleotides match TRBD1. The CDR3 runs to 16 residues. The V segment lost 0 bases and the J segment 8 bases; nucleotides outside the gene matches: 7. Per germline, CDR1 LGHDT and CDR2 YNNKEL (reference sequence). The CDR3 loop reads CASSQDPPTGGEKLFF. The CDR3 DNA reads TGTGCCAGCAGCCAAGATCCGCCGACAGGGGGGGAAAAACTGTTTTTT.

The CDR3 protein is CASSFGLVYPYDEQFF. In DNA, the CDR3 is TGTGCCAGCAGTTTCGGGTTAGTCTATCCTTACGATGAGCAGTTCTTC. This sequence joins TRBV28 and TRBJ2-1; no definite D call. The CDR3 totals 16 residues. V dropped 3 bases and J dropped 8 bases, with 20 bases sitting between them. CDR1 is MDHEN, CDR2 SYDVKM, per germline.

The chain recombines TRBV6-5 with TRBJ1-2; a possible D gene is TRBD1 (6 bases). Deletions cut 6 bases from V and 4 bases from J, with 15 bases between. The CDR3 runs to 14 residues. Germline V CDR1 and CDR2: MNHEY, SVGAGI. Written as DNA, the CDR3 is TGTGCCAGCAGGGACAGTGGGGGTGGCTATGGCTACACCTTC. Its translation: CASRDSGGGYGYTF.

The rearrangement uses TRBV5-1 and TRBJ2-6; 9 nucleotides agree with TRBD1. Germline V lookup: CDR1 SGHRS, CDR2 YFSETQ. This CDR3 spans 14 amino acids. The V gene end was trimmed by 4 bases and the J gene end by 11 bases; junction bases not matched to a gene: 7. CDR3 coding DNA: TGCGCCAGCAGCGAAGCGGACAGGGGTCACGTCCTGACTTTC. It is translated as CASSEADRGHVLTF. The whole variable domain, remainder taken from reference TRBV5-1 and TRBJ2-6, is KAGVTQTPRYLIKTRGQQVTLSCSPISGHRSVSWYQQTPGQGLQFLFEYFSETQRNKGNFPGRFSGRQFSNSRSEMNVSTLELGDSALYLCASSEADRGHVLTFGAGSRLTVL.

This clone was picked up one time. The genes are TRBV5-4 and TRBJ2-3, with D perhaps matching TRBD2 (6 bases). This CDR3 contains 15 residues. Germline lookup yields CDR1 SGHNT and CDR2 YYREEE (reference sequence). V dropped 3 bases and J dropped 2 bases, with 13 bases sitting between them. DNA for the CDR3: TGTGCCAGCAGCTGGGGACTGGAAGACACAGATACGCAGTATTTT. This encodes CASSWGLEDTDTQYF. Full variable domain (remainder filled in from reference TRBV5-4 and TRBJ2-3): ETGVTQSPTHLIKTRGQQVTLRCSSQSGHNTVSWYQQALGQGPQFIFQYYREEENGRGNFPPRFSGLQFPNYSSELNVNALELDDSALYLCASSWGLEDTDTQYFGPGTRLTVL.

CDR3 bases: TGTGCCAGCAGCCAAGATTGGCCAAGATCCGGGGAGCTGTTTTTT. Translated, it gives CASSQDWPRSGELFF. The chain is built from TRBV4-2 and TRBJ2-2; D ambiguous. The CDR3 sequence is 15 residues long. V lost 0 bases, J lost 6 bases, and 11 bases lay in between. Germline CDR1 and CDR2: LGHNA and YNFKEQ.

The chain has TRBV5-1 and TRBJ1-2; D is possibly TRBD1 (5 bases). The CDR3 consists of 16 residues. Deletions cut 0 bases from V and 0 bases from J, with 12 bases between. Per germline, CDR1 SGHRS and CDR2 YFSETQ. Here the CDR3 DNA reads TGCGCCAGCAGCTTGGTGTGGGGCGATACTAACTATGGCTACACCTTC. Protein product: CASSLVWGDTNYGYTF.

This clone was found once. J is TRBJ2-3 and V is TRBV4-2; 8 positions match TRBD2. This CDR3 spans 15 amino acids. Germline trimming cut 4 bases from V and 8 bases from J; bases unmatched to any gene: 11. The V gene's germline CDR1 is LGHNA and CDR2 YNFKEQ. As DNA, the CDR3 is TGTGCCAGCAGCCCCTACTCCAAGACTAGCGTTACGCAGTATTTT. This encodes CASSPYSKTSVTQYF.

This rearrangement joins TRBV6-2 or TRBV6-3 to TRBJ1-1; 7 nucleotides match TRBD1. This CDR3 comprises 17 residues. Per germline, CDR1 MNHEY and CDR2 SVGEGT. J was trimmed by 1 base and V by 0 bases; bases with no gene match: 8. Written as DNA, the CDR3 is TGTGCCAGCAGTTACTCGATATTTGGACAGGCGAACACTGAAGCTTTCTTT. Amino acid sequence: CASSYSIFGQANTEAFF.

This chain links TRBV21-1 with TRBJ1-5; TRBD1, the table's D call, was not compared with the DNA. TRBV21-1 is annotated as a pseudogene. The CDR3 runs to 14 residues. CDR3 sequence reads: CASSATGVPQPQHF. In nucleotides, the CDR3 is TGTGCCAGCAGCGCGACAGGGGTCCCTCAGCCCCAGCATTTT.

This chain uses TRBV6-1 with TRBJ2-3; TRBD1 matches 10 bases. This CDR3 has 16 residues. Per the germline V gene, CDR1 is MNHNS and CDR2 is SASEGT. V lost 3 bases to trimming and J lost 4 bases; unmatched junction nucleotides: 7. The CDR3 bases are TGTGCCAGCAGTGATGCCGGGACAGGGGTCCCAGATACGCAGTATTTT. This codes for CASSDAGTGVPDTQYF.

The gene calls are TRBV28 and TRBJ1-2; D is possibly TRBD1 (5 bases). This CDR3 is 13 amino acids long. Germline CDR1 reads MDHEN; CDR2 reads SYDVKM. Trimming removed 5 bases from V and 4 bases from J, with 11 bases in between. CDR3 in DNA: TGTGCCAGCAGTCCCCCGACAGTCTATGGCTACACCTTC. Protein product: CASSPPTVYGYTF.

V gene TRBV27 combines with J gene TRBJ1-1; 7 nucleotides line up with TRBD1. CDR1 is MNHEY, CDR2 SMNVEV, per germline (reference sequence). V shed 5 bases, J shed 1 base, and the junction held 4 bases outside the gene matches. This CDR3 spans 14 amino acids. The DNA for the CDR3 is TGTGCCAGCAGTATCGGGACAGCGAACACTGAAGCTTTCTTT. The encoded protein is CASSIGTANTEAFF.

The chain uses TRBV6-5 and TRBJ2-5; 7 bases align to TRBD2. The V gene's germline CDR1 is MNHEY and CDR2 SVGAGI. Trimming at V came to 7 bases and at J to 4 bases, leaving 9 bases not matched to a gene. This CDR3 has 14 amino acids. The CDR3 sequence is CASMRASGGETQYF. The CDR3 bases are TGTGCCAGCATGCGAGCCTCGGGGGGAGAGACCCAGTACTTC.

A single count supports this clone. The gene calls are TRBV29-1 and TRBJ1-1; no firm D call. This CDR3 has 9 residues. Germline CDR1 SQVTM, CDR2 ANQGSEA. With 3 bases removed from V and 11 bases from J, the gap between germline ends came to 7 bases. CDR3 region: CSVDAGAFF. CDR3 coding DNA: TGCAGCGTTGATGCGGGCGCTTTCTTT.

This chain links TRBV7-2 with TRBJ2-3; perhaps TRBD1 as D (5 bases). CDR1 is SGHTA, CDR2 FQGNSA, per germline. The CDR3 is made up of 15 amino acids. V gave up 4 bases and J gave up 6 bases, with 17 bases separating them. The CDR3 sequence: CASSSQGAGTDTQYF. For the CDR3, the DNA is TGTGCCAGCAGCTCCCAAGGGGCAGGAACGGATACGCAGTATTTT.

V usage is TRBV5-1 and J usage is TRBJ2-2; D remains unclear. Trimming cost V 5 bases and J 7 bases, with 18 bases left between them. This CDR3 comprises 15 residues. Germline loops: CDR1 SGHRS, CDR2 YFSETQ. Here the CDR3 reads CASRAYGRRGGELFF. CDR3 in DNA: TGCGCCAGCAGGGCATATGGCAGGCGTGGCGGGGAGCTGTTTTTT.

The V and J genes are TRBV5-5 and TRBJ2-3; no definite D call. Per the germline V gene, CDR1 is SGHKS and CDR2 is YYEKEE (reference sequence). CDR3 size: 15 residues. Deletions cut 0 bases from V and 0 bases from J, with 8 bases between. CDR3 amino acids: CASSLGGFSTDTQYF. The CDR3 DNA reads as TGTGCCAGCAGCTTGGGAGGATTTAGCACAGATACGCAGTATTTT.

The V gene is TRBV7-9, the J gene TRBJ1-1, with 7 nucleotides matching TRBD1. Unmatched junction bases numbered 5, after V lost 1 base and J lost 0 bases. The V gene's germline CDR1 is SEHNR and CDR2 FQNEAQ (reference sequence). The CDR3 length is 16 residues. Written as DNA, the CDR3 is TGTGCCAGCAGCTTAGGATCTGGGACAGTGAACACTGAAGCTTTCTTT. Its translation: CASSLGSGTVNTEAFF.

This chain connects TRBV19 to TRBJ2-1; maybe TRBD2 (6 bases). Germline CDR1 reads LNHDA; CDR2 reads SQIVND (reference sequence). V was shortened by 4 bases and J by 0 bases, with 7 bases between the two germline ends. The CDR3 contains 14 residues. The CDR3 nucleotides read TGTGCCAGTAGTAGCGGGAACTCCTACAATGAGCAGTTCTTC. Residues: CASSSGNSYNEQFF.

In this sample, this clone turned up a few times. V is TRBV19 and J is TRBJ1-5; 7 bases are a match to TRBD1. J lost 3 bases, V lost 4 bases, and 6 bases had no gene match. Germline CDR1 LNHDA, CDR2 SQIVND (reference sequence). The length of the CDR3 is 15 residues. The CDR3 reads CASSKTGTANQPQHF. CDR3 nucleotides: TGTGCCAGTAGTAAGACCGGGACAGCCAATCAGCCCCAGCATTTT. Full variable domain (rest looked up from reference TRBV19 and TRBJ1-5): DGGITQSPKYLFRKEGQNVTLSCEQNLNHDAMYWYRQDPGQGLRLIYYSQIVNDFQKGDIAEGYSVSREKKESFPLTVTSAQKNPTAFYLCASSKTGTANQPQHFGDGTRLSIL.

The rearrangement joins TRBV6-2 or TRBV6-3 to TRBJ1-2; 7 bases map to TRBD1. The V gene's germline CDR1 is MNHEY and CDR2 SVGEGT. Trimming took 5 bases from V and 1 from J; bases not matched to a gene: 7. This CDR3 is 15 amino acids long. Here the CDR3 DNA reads TGTGCCAGCAGTCTCGACAGGGCCCATAACTATGGCTACACCTTC. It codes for CASSLDRAHNYGYTF.

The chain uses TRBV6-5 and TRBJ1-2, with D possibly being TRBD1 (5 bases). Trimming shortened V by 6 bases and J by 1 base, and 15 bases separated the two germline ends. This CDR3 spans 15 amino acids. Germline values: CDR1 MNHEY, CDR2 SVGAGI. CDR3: CASSRRQFLNYGYTF. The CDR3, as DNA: TGTGCCAGCAGCCGACGACAGTTCCTTAACTATGGCTACACCTTC.